This T cell receptor beta chain was identified in a study of blood T cells in healthy people across ages. Germline V gives CDR1 GTSNPN, CDR2 SVGIG (reference sequence). The CDR3 has 15 amino acids. V trimming: 0 bases; J trimming: 5 bases; junction bases outside the gene matches: 4. A second roughly 7 to 11 cycle PCR used barcoded and J-beta primers. TCRdb fed the 5' RACE reads into MiXCR, producing one record per CDR3 protein. The top ten hold 11% of the sample, which has roughly 1.7 million distinct CDR3 sequences, roughly 30% seen once. This chain connects TRBV30 to TRBJ2-1, with TRBD2 matching 10 bases. The origin of this receptor is a woman aged 25 to 39 in good health. The specimen was blood. The CDR3 here is CAWSVGLAGDNEQFF. In nucleotides, the CDR3 is TGTGCCTGGAGTGTGGGGCTAGCGGGAGACAATGAGCAGTTCTTC.